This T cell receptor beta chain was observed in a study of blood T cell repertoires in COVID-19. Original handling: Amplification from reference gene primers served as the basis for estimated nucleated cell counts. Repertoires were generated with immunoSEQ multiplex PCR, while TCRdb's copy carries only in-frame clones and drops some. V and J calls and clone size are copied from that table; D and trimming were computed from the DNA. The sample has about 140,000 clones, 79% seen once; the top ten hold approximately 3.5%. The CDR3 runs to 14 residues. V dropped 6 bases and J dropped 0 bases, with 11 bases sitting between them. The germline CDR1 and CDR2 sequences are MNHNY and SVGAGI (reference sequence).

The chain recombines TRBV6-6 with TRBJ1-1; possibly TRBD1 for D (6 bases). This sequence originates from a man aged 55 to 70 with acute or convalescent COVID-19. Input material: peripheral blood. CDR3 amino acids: CASSPQGLNTEAFF. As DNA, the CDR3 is TGTGCCAGCAGCCCACAGGGACTGAACACTGAAGCTTTCTTT.